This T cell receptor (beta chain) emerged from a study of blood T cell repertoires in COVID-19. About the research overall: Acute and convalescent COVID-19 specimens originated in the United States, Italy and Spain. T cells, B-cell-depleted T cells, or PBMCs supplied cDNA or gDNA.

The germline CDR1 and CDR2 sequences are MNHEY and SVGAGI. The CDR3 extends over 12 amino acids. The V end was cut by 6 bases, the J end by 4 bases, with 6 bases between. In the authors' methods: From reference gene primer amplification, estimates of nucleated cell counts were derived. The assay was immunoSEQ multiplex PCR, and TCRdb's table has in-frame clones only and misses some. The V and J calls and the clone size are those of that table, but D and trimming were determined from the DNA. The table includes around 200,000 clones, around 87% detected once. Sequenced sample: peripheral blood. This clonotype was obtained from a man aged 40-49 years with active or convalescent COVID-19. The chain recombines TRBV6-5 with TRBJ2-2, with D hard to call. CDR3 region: CASRQVTGELFF. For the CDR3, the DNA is TGTGCCAGCAGGCAGGTCACCGGGGAGCTGTTTTTT.